Listed below are T cell receptor beta chains from one sample, sequenced in a study of regulatory T cells in long-lasting Graves disease. TCRdb processed the multiplex PCR reads anew with MiXCR; each CDR3 protein has one entry. The sample includes 400,000 to 500,000 distinct CDR3 sequences, roughly 15% seen only once; the top ten take about 10%. This same sample was also part of a study on T cells in Graves' hyperthyroidism and ophthalmopathy.

The source was peripheral blood mononuclear cells (PBMCs), collected at new diagnosis, from a patient treated with antithyroid drugs. The receptors here all came from a woman in her 30s with Graves disease. CDR3s include the opening cysteine and the closing phenylalanine or tryptophan. The D gene is left open where the match is weak. Clone size is not always given. Where it is, it says once, few, many or a class for expanded clones.

>TRBJ2-5|many|TRBD2|TRBV28
TGTGCCAGCAACAAGTTAGGGGACTGGACTAGTTTC
CASNKLGDWTSF
>TRBJ2-1|.|TRBD2|TRBV6-5
TGTGCCAGCAGTTACTCGCCGCGGCTAGCGGTCTACAATGAGCAGTTCTTC
CASSYSPRLAVYNEQFF
>TRBJ2-1|few|TRBD2|TRBV7-2
TGTGCCAGCAGCTTAGCTCCCCGGGGGGTCACGGGCAATGAGCAGTTCTTC
CASSLAPRGVTGNEQFF
>TRBJ1-5|many|.|TRBV2
TGTGCCAGCAGTGCGGCCAGATATGGCAATCAGCCCCAGCATTTT
CASSAARYGNQPQHF
>TRBJ2-1|many|TRBD2|TRBV27
TGTGCCAGCAGTTTAATAGCGGGTCGTGTATCCTACAATGAGCAGTTCTTC
CASSLIAGRVSYNEQFF
>TRBJ1-5|.|.|TRBV20-1
TGCAGTGCTAGAGATCGGGGCCACAATCAGCCCCAGCATTTT
CSARDRGHNQPQHF
>TRBJ2-2|few|.|TRBV29-1
TGCAGCGTTGAAAGCCGACAGAGCAACACCGGGGAGCTGTTTTTT
CSVESRQSNTGELFF
>TRBJ1-6|many|.|TRBV20-1
TGCAGTGCAACTCGCGCGCAGGGGCCGAATTCACCCCTCCACTTT
CSATRAQGPNSPLHF
>TRBJ2-2|few|.|TRBV6-2/TRBV6-3
TGTGCCAGCAGTTCGTACGGGGGCGCGAACACCGGGGAGCTGTTTTTT
CASSSYGGANTGELFF
>TRBJ1-1|few|.|TRBV20-1
TGCAGTGCTAGAGATCCCAGATTGAACACTGAAGCTTTCTTT
CSARDPRLNTEAFF
>TRBJ1-5|.|.|TRBV27
TGTGCCAGCAGTGAAGCAGGTCAGCCCCAGCATTTT
CASSEAGQPQHF
>TRBJ2-3|many|.|TRBV7-2
TGTGCCAGCAGCTCCTGGACAGGGAGGGTCCCAGATACGCAGTATTTT
CASSSWTGRVPDTQYF
>TRBJ2-1|few|.|TRBV29-1
TGCAGCGTTAGTATGGGCAATGAGCAGTTCTTC
CSVSMGNEQFF
>TRBJ1-5|few|TRBD1|TRBV11-2
TGTGCCAGCAGACTTACGCCCCCGACAGGGGGGCCCAATCAGCCCCAGCATTTT
CASRLTPPTGGPNQPQHF
>TRBJ1-1|few|TRBD1|TRBV10-3
TGTGCCATCAGTGAGGAAGACAGGGGTACTGAAGCTTTCTTT
CAISEEDRGTEAFF
>TRBJ1-6|few|TRBD1|TRBV7-2
TGTGCCAGCAGCTTAGCCGGGACAGCTGATTCACCCCTCCACTTT
CASSLAGTADSPLHF
>TRBJ2-7|few|TRBD1|TRBV27
TGTGCCAGCAGTTCCGAGGGACAGGGTTACGAGCAGTACTTC
CASSSEGQGYEQYF
>TRBJ1-6|few|.|TRBV19
TGTGCCAGCGGACCGTCAGTGACTACACCACCCCTCCACTTT
CASGPSVTTPPLHF